This TCR beta chain emerged from a study of blood T cell repertoires in COVID-19. Study-wide context: The United States, Italy and Spain were the sources of the acute and convalescent COVID-19 samples. From T cells, B-cell-depleted T cells, or PBMCs came the material, which was cDNA or gDNA.

Germline values: CDR1 ENHRY, CDR2 SYGVKD. V was pared by 4 bases and J by 4 bases, with 4 bases of the junction left unmatched. The CDR3 has 14 amino acids. The authors' processing: Amplified reference gene primers provided the basis for estimating nucleated cell counts. Here immunoSEQ multiplex PCR was the method, and the copy in TCRdb shows in-frame clones only, minus some. V, J and clone size are taken as reported in that table, and D and trimming were inferred from the DNA itself. The table shows more than 95,000 clones, with about four fifths occurring only once. A few counts support this clone. The chain joins TRBV10-3 to TRBJ1-1; 9 bases fit TRBD1. The specimen sequenced was peripheral blood. The clonotype was recovered from a man aged 55 to 70 with acute or convalescent COVID-19. The CDR3 spells CAISGQGVGTEAFF. CDR3 DNA sequence: TGTGCCATCAGTGGACAGGGGGTAGGCACTGAAGCTTTCTTT.